This TCR beta chain was documented in a study of blood T cell repertoires in COVID-19. Study at large: Specimens from acute and convalescent COVID-19 originated in the United States, Italy and Spain.

The CDR3 has 16 residues. Germline CDR1 SGHTA, CDR2 FQGNSA. V lost 1 base, J lost 3 bases, and 12 bases lay in between. Original analysis: It was from reference gene primer amplification that nucleated cell counts were estimated. Repertoires were generated with immunoSEQ multiplex PCR, while TCRdb's copy carries only in-frame clones and drops some. V and J calls and clone size are given by that table; D and trimming were obtained from the DNA. The sample records some 140,000 clones, 84% being singletons. Participants had their cohort set by participant-reported clinical history. This clonotype was sampled from a man aged 35 to 55 with acute COVID-19. The sequencing input was PBMCs or T cells enriched from blood (not recorded which). This chain connects TRBV7-2 to TRBJ2-2, with a possible D match to TRBD2 (5 bases). CDR3 coding DNA: TGTGCCAGCAGCTTAGTCTCGGACTGGGACACCGGGGAGCTGTTTTTT. Translating it yields CASSLVSDWDTGELFF.